The 27 T cell receptor beta chains reported below all come from one sample, sequenced in a study of cytomegalovirus exposure and HLA in healthy donors. Both 60 Vbeta primers and 13 Jbeta primers went into the PCR. Data came from immunoSEQ multiplex PCR; TCRdb stores just in-frame clones and leaves some out. The table has fewer than 200,000 clones, around 80% seen once. Input material: PBMCs. The receptors here all came from a woman between 18 and 29 years old in good health and CMV-seronegative.

The V call is TRBV11-2, the J call TRBJ2-7; 7 bases are a match to TRBD2. Germline values: CDR1 SGHAT, CDR2 FQNNGV. This CDR3 has 16 residues. Trimming cost V 4 bases and J 3 bases; bases outside gene matches: 12. CDR3 loop: CASSSGGTGLFYEQYF. CDR3 sequence (DNA): TGTGCCAGCAGCTCTGGAGGCACGGGACTATTCTACGAGCAGTACTTC.

This chain links TRBV28 with TRBJ2-3, with D possibly being TRBD2 (5 bases). CDR1 and CDR2 from the germline V gene are MDHEN and SYDVKM. The CDR3 consists of 16 residues. With 5 bases removed from V and 6 bases from J, the gap between germline ends came to 21 bases. The CDR3 here is CASSPGSGPKADTQYF. CDR3 sequence (DNA): TGTGCCAGCAGTCCGGGGTCGGGTCCGAAAGCGGATACGCAGTATTTT.

The chain links TRBV4-3 to TRBJ2-3; 8 bases align to TRBD2. Germline lookup yields CDR1 LGHNA and CDR2 YSLEER. V dropped 0 bases and J dropped 5; count of bases not matched to a gene: 4. CDR3 length equals 15 residues. CDR3 coding DNA: TGCGCCAGCAGCCAAGAGGTCCTAGCGGGAGATACGCAGTATTTT. This gives the protein CASSQEVLAGDTQYF.

The CDR3 region is CASSLSTAFLGNTIYF. The CDR3 coding sequence is TGTGCCAGCAGCTTATCCACTGCCTTCCTTGGAAACACCATATATTTT. The chain couples TRBV7-2 to TRBJ1-3; D unresolved. This CDR3 region has 16 residues. V was clipped by 2 bases and J by 3 bases, with 14 bases between them. Germline CDR1 reads SGHTA; CDR2 reads FQGNSA.

V usage is TRBV5-8 and J usage is TRBJ2-2, with D possibly TRBD2 on 6 matching bases. The germline V and J ends were trimmed by 2 bases and 6 bases, with 8 bases remaining between them. Germline V gene data show CDR1 as SGHTS and CDR2 as YDEGEE. This CDR3 spans 13 amino acids. CDR3 amino acids: CASSFSGAGELFF. CDR3 nucleotides: TGTGCCAGCAGCTTTAGCGGTGCCGGGGAGCTGTTTTTT.

This clone was observed a handful of times. This chain connects TRBV14 to TRBJ2-7, with 8 bases that match TRBD1. This CDR3 spans 15 amino acids. Losses at the gene ends were 4 bases for V and 3 bases for J; bases not matched to a gene: 8. From germline, CDR1 is SGHDN and CDR2 FVKESK. The CDR3 sequence is CASSPLQGTGYEQYF. In nucleotides, the CDR3 is TGTGCCAGCAGCCCCCTTCAGGGGACAGGCTACGAGCAGTACTTC. The full variable domain, its missing parts supplied by reference TRBV14 and TRBJ2-7, is EAGVTQFPSHSVIEKGQTVTLRCDPISGHDNLYWYRRVMGKEIKFLLHFVKESKQDESGMPNNRFLAERTGGTYSTLKVQPAELEDSGVYFCASSPLQGTGYEQYFGPGTRLTVT.

The chain joins TRBV19 to TRBJ2-7; weak D call: TRBD2 (6 bases). Per the germline V gene, CDR1 is LNHDA and CDR2 is SQIVND (reference sequence). This CDR3 is 17 amino acids long. Trimming stripped 4 bases from V and 0 bases from J, with 19 bases between. CDR3: CASSKGTIGGSSYEQYF. As DNA, the CDR3 is TGTGCCAGTAGTAAAGGGACGATAGGAGGGAGCTCCTACGAGCAGTACTTC.

The J gene is TRBJ2-7, the V gene TRBV7-9, with D possibly being TRBD2 (6 bases). Looked up from germline, CDR1 is SEHNR and CDR2 is FQNEAQ (reference sequence). This CDR3 is built from 13 residues. The V and J ends lost 5 bases and 7 bases respectively, with 15 bases between them. The CDR3 loop is CASSPGTPREQYF. The CDR3 nucleotides are TGTGCCAGCAGCCCCGGGACTCCCCGGGAGCAGTACTTC. The complete variable domain, with remaining parts taken from reference TRBV7-9 and TRBJ2-7, reads DTGVSQNPRHKITKRGQNVTFRCDPISEHNRLYWYRQTLGQGPEFLTYFQNEAQLEKSRLLSDRFSAERPKGSFSTLEIQRTEQGDSAMYLCASSPGTPREQYFGPGTRLTVT.

The chain combines TRBV18 with TRBJ2-5, with D hard to call. The J call may not be correct, given that the DNA end is closer to TRBJ2-7. Per the germline V gene, CDR1 is KGHSH and CDR2 is LQKENI. The CDR3 is made up of 15 amino acids. The CDR3 DNA sequence: TGTGCCAGCTCACCAATGGTGACATTCTCCTACGAGCAGTACTTC. The encoded protein is CASSPMVTFSYEQYF.

This chain links TRBV19 with TRBJ2-4; D might be TRBD2 (6 bases). Deletions cut 6 bases from V and 9 bases from J, with 18 bases between. The CDR3 sequence is 14 residues long. The germline gives CDR1 LNHDA, CDR2 SQIVND (reference sequence). The CDR3 DNA sequence: TGTGCCAGTAGCGCAGGAGGGTTCGGTCGCATTCAGTACTTC. Encoded protein: CASSAGGFGRIQYF.

This clone was seen just once. CDR3 DNA: TGCGCCAGCAGCAAATCCGGGACAGGGGACGAGAACATTCAGTACTTC. Encoded protein: CASSKSGTGDENIQYF. V and J are TRBV5-1 and TRBJ2-4, with 10 nucleotides matching TRBD1. J lost 7 bases, V lost 4 bases, and 11 bases had no gene match. There are 16 residues in the CDR3. From germline, CDR1 is SGHRS and CDR2 YFSETQ.

Note on this clone: At one end the junction does not follow the germline gene, possibly because of a read error. CDR3 nucleotide sequence: TGTTCCAGCAGCTCTGCTGGGGGCGACTATGGCTACACCTTC. The encoded protein is CSSSSAGGDYGYTF. The chain carries TRBV7-9 and TRBJ1-2, with a tentative D call TRBD1 (6 bases). This CDR3 has 14 amino acids. Per germline, CDR1 SEHNR and CDR2 FQNEAQ (reference sequence).

J is TRBJ2-6 and V is TRBV9; no firm D call. Germline CDR1 SGDLS, CDR2 YYNGEE. Trimming cost V 0 bases and J 5 bases, with 9 bases left between them. The CDR3 runs 15 residues. The CDR3 is CASSVGGSRANVLTF. Here the CDR3 DNA reads TGTGCCAGCAGCGTAGGAGGTTCCCGGGCCAACGTCCTGACTTTC.

The genes are TRBV4-3 and TRBJ1-1; D not resolved. The CDR3 runs to 17 residues. The germline gives CDR1 LGHNA, CDR2 YSLEER. V lost 1 base and J lost 0, with 15 bases in between. The CDR3 DNA sequence: TGCGCCAGCAGCCAAGGGCCCCCCCAGGCCATGAACACTGAAGCTTTCTTT. It encodes CASSQGPPQAMNTEAFF.

The sample holds a few counts of this clone. This sequence joins TRBV7-9 and TRBJ1-2; D is unclear. The CDR3 runs 12 residues. Trimming pared 5 bases from V and 8 bases from J, leaving 12 bases between. Germline assignment: CDR1 SEHNR and CDR2 FQNEAQ (reference sequence). Written as DNA, the CDR3 is TGTGCCAGCAGCCGGCCGGGTTTCGGCTACACCTTC. Its translation: CASSRPGFGYTF.

The V and J genes are TRBV18 and TRBJ2-7, with 8 bases that match TRBD1. Looked up from germline, CDR1 is KGHSH and CDR2 is LQKENI. The CDR3 spans 14 residues. The V gene end was trimmed by 3 bases and the J gene end by 6 bases; junction bases not matched to a gene: 7. The CDR3 DNA is TGTGCCAGCTCACCCTATCAACAGGGGGTCGAGCAGTACTTC. The encoded protein is CASSPYQQGVEQYF.

The chain links TRBV7-9 to TRBJ2-5; 13 positions agree with TRBD2. The J segment lost 5 bases and the V segment lost 2 bases, leaving 11 bases of the junction unmatched. CDR3 size: 18 residues. Germline V gene lookup returns CDR1 SEHNR and CDR2 FQNEAQ (reference sequence). The CDR3 is CASSLTLRTSGSGETQYF. For the CDR3, the DNA is TGTGCCAGCAGCTTAACCCTTCGGACTAGCGGGAGCGGGGAGACCCAGTACTTC.

This clone occurred a few times. The chain joins TRBV4-3 to TRBJ1-4; maybe TRBD1 (6 bases). CDR1 and CDR2 from the germline V gene are LGHNA and YSLEER. The CDR3 totals 15 residues. Trimming left V 0 bases short and J 8 bases short, with 13 bases between. The CDR3: CASSQEVQGGEKLFF. Here the CDR3 DNA reads TGCGCCAGCAGCCAAGAGGTACAGGGAGGGGAAAAACTGTTTTTT.

The rearrangement joins TRBV11-2 to TRBJ2-5; 8 bases fit TRBD1. Germline CDR1 reads SGHAT; CDR2 reads FQNNGV. This CDR3 comprises 15 residues. The V segment lost 0 bases and the J segment 6 bases; nucleotides outside the gene matches: 6. Here the CDR3 DNA reads TGTGCCAGCAGCTTAGACCCAGGGGGCAGGCAGACCCAGTACTTC. Protein sequence: CASSLDPGGRQTQYF.

V gene TRBV7-9 combines with J gene TRBJ2-5, with 7 bases matching TRBD1. Germline CDR1 SEHNR, CDR2 FQNEAQ (reference sequence). This CDR3 spans 15 amino acids. The junction had 7 bases not matched to a gene; V was cut back by 4 bases and J by 2 bases. The CDR3 spells CASSSRGQLQETQYF. In DNA, the CDR3 is TGTGCCAGCAGCTCCCGGGGACAGCTTCAAGAGACCCAGTACTTC.

This chain joins TRBV7-9 and TRBJ2-3; tentative D call: TRBD1 (5 bases). Deletions cut 7 bases from V and 2 bases from J, with 28 bases between. Germline CDR1 SEHNR, CDR2 FQNEAQ (reference sequence). The CDR3 spans 19 residues. CDR3 sequence: CASNSGKVRVDRATDTQYF. In DNA form, the CDR3 reads TGTGCCAGCAACTCAGGGAAAGTTCGAGTTGATCGGGCCACAGATACGCAGTATTTT. The variable domain in full, with the rest retrieved from reference TRBV7-9 and TRBJ2-3, is DTGVSQNPRHKITKRGQNVTFRCDPISEHNRLYWYRQTLGQGPEFLTYFQNEAQLEKSRLLSDRFSAERPKGSFSTLEIQRTEQGDSAMYLCASNSGKVRVDRATDTQYFGPGTRLTVL.

As for this clone: Other DNA variants within this sample encode the same CDR3. The chain is built from TRBV27 and TRBJ1-2; the D gene is possibly TRBD1 (5 bases). CDR1 is MNHEY, CDR2 SMNVEV, per germline (reference sequence). V lost 2 bases and J lost 1, with 5 bases in between. This CDR3 has 13 amino acids. CDR3 protein: CASSLRGNYGYTF. As DNA, the CDR3 is TGTGCCAGCAGTTTAAGGGGTAACTATGGCTACACCTTC.

V usage is TRBV19 and J usage is TRBJ2-4; TRBD2 matches at 11 bases. Germline V gives CDR1 LNHDA, CDR2 SQIVND (reference sequence). With 6 bases clipped from V and 0 bases from J, the junction kept 7 bases outside the gene matches. The CDR3 extends over 17 amino acids. The CDR3 DNA is TGTGCCAGTAGCGTTAGCGGGAGGGCCCAAGCCAAAAACATTCAGTACTTC. This encodes CASSVSGRAQAKNIQYF.

The J gene is TRBJ2-7, the V gene TRBV23-1, with TRBD2 matching over 13 bases. Being an ORF, TRBV23-1 has a function that is uncertain. This CDR3 region has 19 residues. Unmatched junction bases numbered 12, after V lost 2 bases and J lost 2 bases. The CDR3 region has the DNA TGCGCCAGCAGTCAAGGCGACGGGACTAGCGGGAACAGGCCCTACGAGCAGTACTTC. This sequence encodes CASSQGDGTSGNRPYEQYF.

This rearrangement joins TRBV7-3 to TRBJ2-3; TRBD2 aligns across 16 bases. Germline CDR1 SGHTA, CDR2 FQGTGA. V gave up 8 bases and J gave up 2 bases; unmatched junction bases: 13. The CDR3 length is 19 residues. As DNA, the CDR3 is TGTGCCAGCGCCAGATCCGGGACTAGCGGGAGGGCCTACACAGATACGCAGTATTTT. This translates into CASARSGTSGRAYTDTQYF.

Only one count was recorded for this clone. The rearrangement links TRBV15 to TRBJ2-1; TRBD1 matches 9 bases. The ends lost 5 bases at V and 0 bases at J; junction bases unmatched: 5. In germline, CDR1 is LNHNV, CDR2 YYDKDF (reference sequence). CDR3 length equals 16 residues. CDR3 loop: CATSRPGQGSYNEQFF. The CDR3 DNA follows: TGTGCCACCAGCCGGCCGGGACAGGGCTCCTACAATGAGCAGTTCTTC.

The sample holds one count of this clone. The rearrangement joins TRBV9 to TRBJ2-7, with 7 bases that match TRBD1. Germline values: CDR1 SGDLS, CDR2 YYNGEE. CDR3 length: 13 amino acids. V shed 7 bases, J shed 1 base, and the junction held 5 bases outside the gene matches. DNA for the CDR3: TGTGCCAGCTCAACAGGGGTGTCCTACGAGCAGTACTTC. Residues: CASSTGVSYEQYF.